This record covers a single TCR beta chain. Its binding antigen is unknown. Base qualities were left out, and no much larger clone turns up one base away. The data stem from a study of Ad26.COV2.S vaccination and SARS-CoV-2 variants (dated by TCRdb to the early 2020s). As for the study more broadly: Donors in the vaccine arm were drawn from COV1001, a phase I-IIa trial of Ad26.COV2.S in healthy adults that was multicentre, randomized, double-blind and placebo-controlled. Ad26.COV2.S was administered intramuscularly at 5 x 10^10 or 1 x 10^11 viral particles, either as a single shot or as two shots given 56 days apart. The specificity and breadth of SARS-CoV-2-reactive T cell receptors after Ad26.COV2.S vaccination were assessed by TCRbeta repertoire sequencing. The TCR-sequenced set comprised around 30 samples: some 20 Ad26.COV2.S vaccine recipients, 5 placebo recipients and 8 SARS-CoV-2 convalescent individuals. Trial participants were randomized into five groups of five, in which low-dose or high-dose Ad26.COV2.S was given once or twice, or placebo was given on both occasions. Investigators remained blinded to trial group allocation during experiments and outcome assessment.

The immunoSEQ Assay was the method used to sequence TCRbeta CDR3 regions. After extraction, genomic DNA underwent amplification by bias-controlled multiplex PCR, followed by high-throughput sequencing. As for the original processing: Collapsing and filtering of sequences were performed to quantify the absolute abundance of each unique TCRbeta CDR3 region. T cell fraction was estimated by normalizing TCRbeta template counts to usable DNA, with usable DNA measured through amplification of reference genes found in all nucleated cells. Repertoire TCRs were annotated as SARS-CoV-2-specific when V gene, CDR3 amino acid sequence and J gene were exactly matched to a known reactive TCR set. MIRA supplied the reference SARS-CoV-2 TCR set, which was filtered for enrichment in COVID-19-positive ImmuneCODE repertoires so that public or cross-reactive TCRs were removed. Using the MIRA antigens, annotated TCRs were further analysed by specific ORF or by position within an ORF. Depth was the summed frequency of annotated unique rearrangements, while breadth was defined as annotated unique rearrangements over total unique productive rearrangements. Two-sided Wilcoxon rank-sum tests were applied when comparing TCR breadth between groups. TCRdb carries this immuneACCESS record with in-frame sequences only. Its versions omit some clonotypes, under half of them owing to an unresolved V gene in the studies checked, with the rest unexplained. That table furnishes V, J and clone size, whereas the DNA furnished D and trimming. Counted in this sample were a few hundred thousand clones; roughly 85% of them appeared once. 7% to 9.5% of the sample lies in the top ten.

Results and caveats for the whole study, not just this receptor: Compared with placebo recipients, Ad26.COV2.S recipients showed higher spike-specific TCR breadth (P = 0.0014). Substantial breadth of spike-specific CD8+ and CD4+ T cell responses was reported after vaccination. The study was not powered to compare responses between vaccine doses or regimens. The authors noted that the TCR breadth and depth analyses may have underestimated total T cell responses. Vaccine and placebo recipients had similar non-spike TCR breadth, a finding consistent with the vaccine containing only spike.

Interpreted using the paper, the treatment or condition label stands for: approximately 18 received Ad26.COV2.S at low or high dose, single or two shots; several received placebo; per-sample allocation not given. Repertoires of vaccine and placebo recipients were sequenced from samples taken on day 63 after the first injection. Cohort 1b enrolled roughly 25 adults aged 18-55 years at a single site in Boston, USA, between 29 July and 7 August 2020. Ad26.COV2.S consisted of a replication-incompetent adenovirus type 26 vector by which a prefusion-stabilized SARS-CoV-2 spike protein from the original Wuhan strain was expressed. Clipping removes 10 bases from V and 13 bases from J, with 14 as the unmatched junction base count. From its cysteine to its phenylalanine, the CDR3 spans 13 amino acids. The kept DNA is CDR3 alone, 39 bases in frame from the first base. Taken from the germline V gene, the CDR1 and CDR2 loops are KGHDR and SFDVKD.

Sequenced here: peripheral blood, sampled in a trial of Ad26.COV2.S vaccine versus placebo. This sequence originates from a person between 18 and 65 years old who received the Ad26.COV2.S COVID-19 vaccine or a placebo. The chain links TRBV24-1 with TRBJ2-5; a stretch of 10 junction bases matches TRBD2. The CDR3: CATQSSGRPLWYF. The DNA sequence follows: TGTGCCACGCAGAGTAGCGGGAGGCCCCTCTGGTACTTC.